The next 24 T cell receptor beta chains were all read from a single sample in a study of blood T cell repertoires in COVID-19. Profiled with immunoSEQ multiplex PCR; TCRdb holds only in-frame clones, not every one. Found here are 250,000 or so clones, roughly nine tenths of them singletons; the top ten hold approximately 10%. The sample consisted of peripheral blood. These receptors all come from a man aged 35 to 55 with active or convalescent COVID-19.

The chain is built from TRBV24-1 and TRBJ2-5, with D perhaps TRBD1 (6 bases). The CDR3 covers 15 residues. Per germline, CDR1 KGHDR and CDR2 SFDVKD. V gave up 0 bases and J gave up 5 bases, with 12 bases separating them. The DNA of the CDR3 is TGTGCCACCAGTGATTTGGATAGTACAGGGGAGACCCAGTACTTC. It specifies CATSDLDSTGETQYF.

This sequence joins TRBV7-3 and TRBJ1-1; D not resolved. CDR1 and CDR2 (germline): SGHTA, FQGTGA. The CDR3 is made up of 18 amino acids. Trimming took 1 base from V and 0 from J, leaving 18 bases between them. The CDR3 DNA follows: TGTGCCAGCAGCTTAAAAATAGGAGGGTGGGAAGTGAACACTGAAGCTTTCTTT. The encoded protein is CASSLKIGGWEVNTEAFF.

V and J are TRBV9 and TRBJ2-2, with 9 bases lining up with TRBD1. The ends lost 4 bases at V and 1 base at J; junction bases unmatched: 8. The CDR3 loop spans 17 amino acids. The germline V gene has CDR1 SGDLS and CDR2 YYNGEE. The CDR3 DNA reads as TGTGCCAGCAGCCCCCGGGACAGGGCAGGGAACACCGGGGAGCTGTTTTTT. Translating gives CASSPRDRAGNTGELFF.

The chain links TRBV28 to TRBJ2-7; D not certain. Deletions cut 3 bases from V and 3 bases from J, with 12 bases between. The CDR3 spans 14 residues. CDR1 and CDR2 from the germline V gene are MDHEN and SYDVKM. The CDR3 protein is CASSFPEALYEQYF. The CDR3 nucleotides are TGTGCCAGCAGTTTCCCCGAGGCCCTCTACGAGCAGTACTTC. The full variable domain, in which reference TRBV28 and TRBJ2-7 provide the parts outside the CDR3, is DVKVTQSSRYLVKRTGEKVFLECVQDMDHENMFWYRQDPGLGLRLIYFSYDVKMKEKGDIPEGYSVSREKKERFSLILESASTNQTSMYLCASSFPEALYEQYFGPGTRLTVT.

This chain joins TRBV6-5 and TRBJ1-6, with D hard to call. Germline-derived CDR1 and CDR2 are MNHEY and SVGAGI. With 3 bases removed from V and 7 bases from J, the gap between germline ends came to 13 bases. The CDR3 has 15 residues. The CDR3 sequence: CASSYRSAGNSPLHF. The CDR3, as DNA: TGTGCCAGCAGTTATCGTTCAGCGGGAAATTCACCCCTCCACTTT.

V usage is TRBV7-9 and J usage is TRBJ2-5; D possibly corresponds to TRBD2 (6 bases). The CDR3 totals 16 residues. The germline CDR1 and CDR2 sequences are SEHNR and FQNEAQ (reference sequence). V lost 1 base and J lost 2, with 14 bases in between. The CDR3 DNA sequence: TGTGCCAGCAGCTTAGAGACGGGAGTTCCACAAGAGACCCAGTACTTC. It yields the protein CASSLETGVPQETQYF. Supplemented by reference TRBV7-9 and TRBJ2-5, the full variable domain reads DTGVSQNPRHKITKRGQNVTFRCDPISEHNRLYWYRQTLGQGPEFLTYFQNEAQLEKSRLLSDRFSAERPKGSFSTLEIQRTEQGDSAMYLCASSLETGVPQETQYFGPGTRLLVL.

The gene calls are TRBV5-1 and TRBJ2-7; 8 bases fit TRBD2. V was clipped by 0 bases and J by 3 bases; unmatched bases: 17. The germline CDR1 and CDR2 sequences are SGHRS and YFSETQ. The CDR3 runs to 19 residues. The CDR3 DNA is TGCGCCAGCAGCTTGGAGGGAGCTAGCGGGCCCCTAAAAGTCTACGAGCAGTACTTC. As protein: CASSLEGASGPLKVYEQYF.

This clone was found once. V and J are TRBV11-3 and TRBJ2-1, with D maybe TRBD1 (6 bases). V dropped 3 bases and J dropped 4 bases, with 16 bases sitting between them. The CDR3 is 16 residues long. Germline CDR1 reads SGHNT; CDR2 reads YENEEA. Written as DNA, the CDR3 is TGTGCCAGCAGCTTCCGGGACACTGGACCTTACAATGAGCAGTTCTTC. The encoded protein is CASSFRDTGPYNEQFF.

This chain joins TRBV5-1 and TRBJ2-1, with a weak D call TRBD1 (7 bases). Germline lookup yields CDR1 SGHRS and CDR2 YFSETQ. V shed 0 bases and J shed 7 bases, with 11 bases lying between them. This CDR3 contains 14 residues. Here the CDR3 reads CASSLGSGGNEQFF. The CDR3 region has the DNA TGCGCCAGCAGCTTGGGGTCAGGGGGGAATGAGCAGTTCTTC.

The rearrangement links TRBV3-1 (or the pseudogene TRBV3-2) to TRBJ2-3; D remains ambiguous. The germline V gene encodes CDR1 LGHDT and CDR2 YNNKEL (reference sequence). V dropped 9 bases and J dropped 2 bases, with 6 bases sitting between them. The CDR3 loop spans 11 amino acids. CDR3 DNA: TGTGCCAGTTCGGTCACAGATACGCAGTATTTT. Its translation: CASSVTDTQYF.

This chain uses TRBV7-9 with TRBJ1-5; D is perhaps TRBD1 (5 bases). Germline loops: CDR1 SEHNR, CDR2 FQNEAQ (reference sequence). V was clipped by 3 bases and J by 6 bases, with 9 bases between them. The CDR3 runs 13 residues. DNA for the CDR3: TGTGCCAGCAGCTTGGGGGGGTTTCAGCCCCAGCATTTT. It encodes CASSLGGFQPQHF.

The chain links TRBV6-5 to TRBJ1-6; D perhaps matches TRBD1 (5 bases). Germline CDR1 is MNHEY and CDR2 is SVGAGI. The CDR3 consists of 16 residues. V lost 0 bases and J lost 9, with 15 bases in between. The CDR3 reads CASSYSSGGEGSPLHF. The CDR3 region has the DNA TGTGCCAGCAGTTACTCCTCGGGAGGGGAAGGTTCACCCCTCCACTTT.

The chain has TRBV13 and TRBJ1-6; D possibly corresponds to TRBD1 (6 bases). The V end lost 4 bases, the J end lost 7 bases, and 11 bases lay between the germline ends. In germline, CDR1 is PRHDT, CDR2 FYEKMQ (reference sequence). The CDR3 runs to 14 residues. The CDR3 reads CASSSTGPNSPLHF. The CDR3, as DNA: TGTGCCAGCAGCTCGACAGGTCCCAATTCACCCCTCCACTTT.

The CDR3 region is CASTTGTSGRAYEQYF. CDR3 coding DNA: TGCGCCAGCACCACCGGGACTAGCGGGAGGGCGTACGAGCAGTACTTC. The rearrangement joins TRBV5-1 to TRBJ2-7; 16 nucleotides line up with TRBD2. With V trimmed by 6 bases and J by 4 bases, 7 bases remained unmatched. The CDR3 consists of 16 residues. Germline lookup yields CDR1 SGHRS and CDR2 YFSETQ.

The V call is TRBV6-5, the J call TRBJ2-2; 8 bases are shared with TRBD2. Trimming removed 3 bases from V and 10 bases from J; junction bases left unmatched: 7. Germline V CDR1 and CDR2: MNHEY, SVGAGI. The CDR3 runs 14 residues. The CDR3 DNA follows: TGTGCCAGCAGTTATGAGAGTAGCGGGACGGAGCTGTTTTTT. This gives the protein CASSYESSGTELFF.

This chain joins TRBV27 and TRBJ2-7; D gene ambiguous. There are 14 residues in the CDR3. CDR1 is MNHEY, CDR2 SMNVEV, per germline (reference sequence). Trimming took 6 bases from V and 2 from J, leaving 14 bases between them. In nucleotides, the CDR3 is TGTGCCAGCAGCCTCCAGACACCACCCTACGAGCAGTACTTC. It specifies CASSLQTPPYEQYF.

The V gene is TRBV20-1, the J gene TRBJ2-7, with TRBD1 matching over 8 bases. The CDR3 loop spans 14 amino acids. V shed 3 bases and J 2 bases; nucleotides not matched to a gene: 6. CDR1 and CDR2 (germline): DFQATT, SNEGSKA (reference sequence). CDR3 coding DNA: TGCAGTGCTAGTGGGACAGGCTCCCCCTACGAGCAGTACTTC. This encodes CSASGTGSPYEQYF.

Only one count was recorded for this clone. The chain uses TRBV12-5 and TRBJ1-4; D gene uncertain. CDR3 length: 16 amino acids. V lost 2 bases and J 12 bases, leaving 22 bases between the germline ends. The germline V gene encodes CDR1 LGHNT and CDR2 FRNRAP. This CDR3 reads CASGLFPSVGVGELFF. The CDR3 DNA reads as TGTGCTAGTGGTTTGTTCCCCAGCGTCGGGGTCGGGGAACTGTTTTTT. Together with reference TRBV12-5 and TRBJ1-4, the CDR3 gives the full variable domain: DARVTQTPRHKVTEMGQEVTMRCQPILGHNTVFWYRQTMMQGLELLAYFRNRAPLDDSGMPKDRFSAEMPDATLATLKIQPSEPRDSAVYFCASGLFPSVGVGELFFGSGTQLSVL.

The CDR3, as DNA: TGTGCCAGCAGCCCTGGGGAGGGACTTAGCTACGAGCAGTACTTC. Its translation: CASSPGEGLSYEQYF. This chain joins TRBV11-2 and TRBJ2-7; 7 bases line up with TRBD2. V gave up 5 bases and J gave up 3 bases; unmatched junction bases: 10. The CDR3 runs 15 residues. Germline V gene sequence: CDR1 SGHAT, CDR2 FQNNGV.

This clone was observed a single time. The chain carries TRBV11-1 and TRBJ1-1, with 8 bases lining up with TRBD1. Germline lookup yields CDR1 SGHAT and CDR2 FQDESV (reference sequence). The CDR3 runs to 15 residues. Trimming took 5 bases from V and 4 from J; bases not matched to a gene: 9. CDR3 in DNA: TGTGCCAGCAGCCCTTCGACAGGGGTGGGCACTGAAGCTTTCTTT. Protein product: CASSPSTGVGTEAFF.

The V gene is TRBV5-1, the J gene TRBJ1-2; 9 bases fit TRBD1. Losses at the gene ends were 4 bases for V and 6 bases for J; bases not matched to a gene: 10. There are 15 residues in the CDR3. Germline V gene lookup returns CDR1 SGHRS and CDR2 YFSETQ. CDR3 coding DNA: TGCGCCAGCAGCGCGGGAGAGACAGGGGGGGATGGCTACACCTTC. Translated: CASSAGETGGDGYTF.

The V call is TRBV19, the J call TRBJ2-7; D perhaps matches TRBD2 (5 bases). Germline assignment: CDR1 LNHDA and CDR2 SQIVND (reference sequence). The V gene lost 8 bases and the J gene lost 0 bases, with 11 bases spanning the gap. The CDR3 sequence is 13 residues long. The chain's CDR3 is CASGEGHSYEQYF. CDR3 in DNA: TGTGCCAGTGGTGAGGGCCACTCCTACGAGCAGTACTTC.

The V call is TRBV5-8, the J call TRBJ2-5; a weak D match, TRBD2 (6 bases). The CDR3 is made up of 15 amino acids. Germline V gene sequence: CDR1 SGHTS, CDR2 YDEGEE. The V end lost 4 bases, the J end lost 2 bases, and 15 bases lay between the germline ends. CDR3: CASSIQGLSQETQYF. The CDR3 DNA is TGTGCCAGCAGCATCCAAGGACTATCACAAGAGACCCAGTACTTC.

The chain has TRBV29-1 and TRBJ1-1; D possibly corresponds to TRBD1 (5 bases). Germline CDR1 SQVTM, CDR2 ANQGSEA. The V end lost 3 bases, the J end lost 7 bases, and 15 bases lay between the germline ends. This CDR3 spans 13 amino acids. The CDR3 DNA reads TGCAGCGTTGAGGGGGAGGGGAGGGGTGAAGCTTTCTTT. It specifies CSVEGEGRGEAFF. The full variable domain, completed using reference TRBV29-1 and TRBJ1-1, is SAVISQKPSRDICQRGTSLTIQCQVDSQVTMMFWYRQQPGQSLTLIATANQGSEATYESGFVIDKFPISRPNLTFSTLTVSNMSPEDSSIYLCSVEGEGRGEAFFGQGTRLTVV.